The 8 T cell receptor beta chains below were found in one sample sequenced in a study of shared clonotypes between healthy human individuals. Measured with immunoSEQ multiplex PCR; TCRdb has only the in-frame clones, and not every one. Of just over 2,000,000 clones detected, 85% to 95% appear once; the ten largest clones hold 0.1% to 0.15%. The sample was naive CD4+ T cells sorted from blood. Subset reported: CD45RA+ positively selected. Receptors were obtained from a man younger than 35 in good health.

This clone has just one count. The CDR3 DNA sequence: TGTGCCAGCAGCTTGTTCTTAATCTGGGACAGGGCTTCTGGAAACACCATATATTTT. It specifies CASSLFLIWDRASGNTIYF. This chain connects TRBV5-6 to TRBJ1-3, with TRBD1 identical over 9 bases. Trimming at V came to 1 base and at J to 1 base, leaving 12 bases not matched to a gene. CDR3 length: 19 residues. The germline V gene has CDR1 SGHDT and CDR2 YYEEEE.

The V gene is TRBV30, the J gene TRBJ1-2; D gene ambiguous. Germline V gene sequence: CDR1 GTSNPN, CDR2 SVGIG (reference sequence). The CDR3 extends over 12 amino acids. Trimming pared 3 bases from V and 4 bases from J, leaving 9 bases between. CDR3 region: CAWRPQLYGYTF. The CDR3 DNA reads TGTGCCTGGAGGCCACAGCTCTATGGCTACACCTTC.

The chain uses TRBV6-1 and TRBJ1-2, with D unresolved. Germline CDR1 reads MNHNS; CDR2 reads SASEGT. V was clipped by 6 bases and J by 1 base, with 12 bases between them. The length of the CDR3 is 14 residues. CDR3 in amino acids: CASRAGFFNYGYTF. The DNA of the CDR3 is TGTGCCAGCAGGGCGGGATTCTTTAACTATGGCTACACCTTC.

This clone was counted once. V is TRBV7-9 and J is TRBJ2-7; D call uncertain. Germline V CDR1 and CDR2: SEHNR, FQNEAQ (reference sequence). The V end was cut by 6 bases, the J end by 3 bases, with 24 bases between. The CDR3 is 17 amino acids. The CDR3 reads CASRSVRSGLSNYEQYF. CDR3 DNA: TGTGCCAGCAGATCCGTCCGTTCGGGCTTAAGTAACTACGAGCAGTACTTC.

For this clone: This sample also contains other DNA sequences that code for the same CDR3. V and J are TRBV7-6 and TRBJ1-1; no clear D. Germline CDR1 is SGHVS and CDR2 is FNYEAQ. There are 13 residues in the CDR3. The ends were cut back, 0 bases at V and 1 base at J, with 3 bases in the middle. The CDR3 sequence: CASSLARNTEAFF. The CDR3 region has the DNA TGTGCCAGCAGCTTAGCGCGGAACACTGAAGCTTTCTTT.

The chain joins TRBV30 to TRBJ1-1; 9 nucleotides match TRBD1. This CDR3 has 15 residues. Losses at the gene ends were 5 bases for V and 10 bases for J; bases not matched to a gene: 17. Germline loops: CDR1 GTSNPN, CDR2 SVGIG (reference sequence). The DNA for the CDR3 is TGTGCCTGGTGGGGGGTCCCGGGACAGGGTTTGGTAGCTTTCTTT. This codes for CAWWGVPGQGLVAFF.

The DNA of the CDR3 is TGTGCCAGTAGTGATTGGGTCTCCTACGAGCAGTACTTC. Protein sequence: CASSDWVSYEQYF. The J gene is TRBJ2-7, the V gene TRBV19; D uncertain. Germline CDR1 is LNHDA and CDR2 is SQIVND (reference sequence). The CDR3 covers 13 residues. Trimming stripped 5 bases from V and 0 bases from J, with 8 bases between.

This chain links TRBV10-1 with TRBJ2-1; 10 nucleotides align to TRBD2. After removal of 6 bases from V and 5 bases from J, the junction contained 7 bases not matched to a gene. Germline CDR1 is WNHNN and CDR2 is SYGVQD (reference sequence). The CDR3 length is 15 residues. The CDR3 bases are TGCGCCAGCAGCCAGAGACTAGCGGGTAACAATGAGCAGTTCTTC. It is translated as CASSQRLAGNNEQFF.